There are a few counts of the clone carrying this T cell receptor beta chain. Its antigen is as yet unknown. Using immunoSEQ multiplex PCR, the repertoire was profiled, and TCRdb retains in-frame clones only, with some absent. The table has approximately 100,000 clones, just over 85% seen once; the top ten hold about 1.5%. This record belongs to a study of T cell responses to AZD1222 COVID-19 vaccine. V was pared by 6 bases and J by 6 bases, with 12 bases between. The CDR3 consists of 13 residues. Germline assignment: CDR1 SGHTA and CDR2 FQGNSA. Study-wide findings and caveats: AZD1222 recipients seropositive at baseline numbered only six or seven.

The specimen comprised peripheral blood, sampled on day 0 of AZD1222 vaccination. The chain is built from TRBV7-2 and TRBJ2-4, with no clear D. The sequence was obtained from an adult in good health. The CDR3 protein is CASSPGSLNIQYF. The DNA for the CDR3 is TGTGCCAGCAGTCCAGGTTCCCTAAACATTCAGTACTTC.